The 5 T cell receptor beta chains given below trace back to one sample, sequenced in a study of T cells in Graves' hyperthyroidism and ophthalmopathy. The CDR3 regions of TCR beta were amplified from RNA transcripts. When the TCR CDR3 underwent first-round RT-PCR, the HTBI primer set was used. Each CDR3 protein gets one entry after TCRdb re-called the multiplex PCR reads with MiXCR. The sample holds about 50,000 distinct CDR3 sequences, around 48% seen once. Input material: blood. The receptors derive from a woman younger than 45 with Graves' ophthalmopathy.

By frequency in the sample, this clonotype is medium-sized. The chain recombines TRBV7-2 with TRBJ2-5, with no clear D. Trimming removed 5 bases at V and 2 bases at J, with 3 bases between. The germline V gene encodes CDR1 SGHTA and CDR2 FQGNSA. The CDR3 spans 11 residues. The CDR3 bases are TGTGCCAGCAGCGTACAAGAGACCCAGTACTTC. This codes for CASSVQETQYF.

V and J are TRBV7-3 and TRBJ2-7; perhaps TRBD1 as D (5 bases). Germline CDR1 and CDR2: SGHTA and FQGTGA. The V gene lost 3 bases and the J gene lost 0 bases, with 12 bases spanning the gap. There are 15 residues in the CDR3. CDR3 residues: CASSLGQGTSYEQYF. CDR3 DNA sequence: TGTGCCAGCAGCTTGGGCCAGGGTACCTCCTACGAGCAGTACTTC.

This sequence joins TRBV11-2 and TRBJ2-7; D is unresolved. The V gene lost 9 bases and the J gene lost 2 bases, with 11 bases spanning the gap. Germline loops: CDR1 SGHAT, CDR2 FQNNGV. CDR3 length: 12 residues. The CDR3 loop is CASSGNAYEQYF. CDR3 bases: TGTGCCAGTTCTGGTAACGCCTACGAGCAGTACTTC. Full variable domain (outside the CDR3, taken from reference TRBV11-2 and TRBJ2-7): EAGVAQSPRYKIIEKRQSVAFWCNPISGHATLYWYQQILGQGPKLLIQFQNNGVVDDSQLPKDRFSAERLKGVDSTLKIQPAKLEDSAVYLCASSGNAYEQYFGPGTRLTVT.

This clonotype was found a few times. In nucleotides, the CDR3 is TGTGCCAGCAGCGTAGAGTCTAGCGGGAGCCACGAGCATTTT. Encoded protein: CASSVESSGSHEHF. The rearrangement uses TRBV9 and TRBJ1-5; D is ambiguous. The CDR3 runs 14 residues. Deletions cut 0 bases from V and 14 bases from J, with 18 bases between. In germline, CDR1 is SGDLS, CDR2 YYNGEE.

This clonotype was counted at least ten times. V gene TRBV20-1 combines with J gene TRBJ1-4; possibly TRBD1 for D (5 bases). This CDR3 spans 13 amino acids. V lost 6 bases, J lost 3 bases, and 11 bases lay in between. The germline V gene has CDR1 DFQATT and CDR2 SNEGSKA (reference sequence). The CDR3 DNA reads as TGCAGTGCCAGGGAGGGACCTAATGAAAAACTGTTTTTT. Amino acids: CSAREGPNEKLFF.